The clone carrying this T cell receptor (beta chain) was seen a single time. The repertoire was sequenced with immunoSEQ multiplex PCR; TCRdb's copy has only in-frame clones and lacks some. The sample has around 700,000 clones, approximately 79% seen once. The sample is drawn from a study of shared clonotypes between healthy human individuals. The CDR3 covers 17 residues. Germline V lookup: CDR1 SGHTA, CDR2 FQGNSA. Trimming cost V 2 bases and J 7 bases, with 23 bases left between them. This TCR came from a woman aged 30 to 39 in good health. The chain uses TRBV7-2 and TRBJ1-2; D is uncertain. The sample comprised memory CD4+ T cells sorted from blood. Described subset: CD45RA-negative fraction. CDR3 protein: CASSLTSRKENQRGYTF. The CDR3, as DNA: TGTGCCAGCAGCTTAACGTCCAGAAAAGAGAATCAGCGTGGCTACACCTTC.